These 24 T cell receptor beta chains share one sample of origin, sequenced in a study of CD8+ T cells in alopecia areata. The sequencing template was cDNA reverse transcribed from extracted RNA. Repertoires were generated with immunoSEQ multiplex PCR, while TCRdb's copy carries only in-frame clones and drops some. Of fewer than 100,000 clones in the sample, around 55% are singletons; the top ten hold around 15%. Regarding treatment: oral pan-JAK inhibitor, 5-10 mg twice daily. This specimen was CD8+ T cells sorted from blood, taken at week 4, from a patient treated with tofacitinib. The receptors were gathered from a human donor with alopecia areata.

This clone is classed as medium-sized. This rearrangement joins TRBV19 to TRBJ2-7, with TRBD1 as a possible D gene (5 bases). CDR1 and CDR2 (germline): LNHDA, SQIVND (reference sequence). V was trimmed by 2 bases and J by 6 bases, leaving 11 bases between them. The CDR3 totals 13 residues. In DNA, the CDR3 is TGTGCCAGTAGTATAATGGATAGGGGCGAGCAGTACTTC. Amino acids: CASSIMDRGEQYF.

V gene TRBV4-1 combines with J gene TRBJ2-1; tentatively, D is TRBD1 (6 bases). The CDR3 runs to 16 residues. The germline V and J ends were trimmed by 1 base and 0 bases, with 10 bases remaining between them. The germline CDR1 and CDR2 sequences are MGHRA and YSYEKL. CDR3 nucleotide sequence: TGCGCCAGCAGCCAAGTGGCAGGGGTCTCCTACAATGAGCAGTTCTTC. Protein: CASSQVAGVSYNEQFF.

The rearrangement links TRBV11-2 to TRBJ2-7; 8 bases are a match to TRBD2. V dropped 3 bases and J dropped 4; count of bases not matched to a gene: 5. This CDR3 has 14 amino acids. Per the germline V gene, CDR1 is SGHAT and CDR2 is FQNNGV. Here the CDR3 reads CASSFGGASYEQYF. Written as DNA, the CDR3 is TGTGCCAGCAGCTTCGGGGGGGCCAGTTACGAGCAGTACTTC.

The chain recombines TRBV7-2 with TRBJ2-6; no clear D. The CDR3 sequence is 18 residues long. The ends were cut back, 6 bases at V and 0 bases at J, with 18 bases in the middle. CDR1 and CDR2 (germline): SGHTA, FQGNSA. The CDR3 loop is CASSIELTGGSGANVLTF. CDR3 DNA sequence: TGTGCCAGCAGTATAGAACTTACCGGTGGCTCTGGGGCCAACGTCCTGACTTTC.

CDR3: CASSSTGFNEQFF. As DNA, the CDR3 is TGTGCCAGCAGTTCGACAGGGTTCAATGAGCAGTTCTTC. This chain uses TRBV27 with TRBJ2-1; 7 nucleotides match TRBD1. The V segment lost 4 bases and the J segment 6 bases; nucleotides outside the gene matches: 3. Germline assignment: CDR1 MNHEY and CDR2 SMNVEV (reference sequence). The length of the CDR3 is 13 residues.

This chain uses TRBV7-6 with TRBJ1-2; D gene ambiguous. Trimming took 5 bases from V and 1 from J, leaving 8 bases between them. Germline CDR1 SGHVS, CDR2 FNYEAQ. The CDR3 sequence is 13 residues long. CDR3 residues: CASSAGGNYGYTF. CDR3 DNA sequence: TGTGCCAGCAGCGCAGGCGGTAACTATGGCTACACCTTC.

The V and J genes are TRBV5-1 and TRBJ2-7; the D gene is possibly TRBD2 (5 bases). Trimming pared 0 bases from V and 2 bases from J, leaving 15 bases between. The CDR3 loop spans 16 amino acids. Germline values: CDR1 SGHRS, CDR2 YFSETQ. The CDR3 loop is CASSLAMTTVAYEQYF. In DNA form, the CDR3 reads TGCGCCAGCAGCTTGGCCATGACTACCGTTGCCTACGAGCAGTACTTC.

The chain recombines TRBV7-9 with TRBJ2-1; 11 bases map to TRBD2. The trim removed 3 bases at V and 3 bases at J, leaving 4 bases unmatched. The CDR3 covers 16 residues. From germline, CDR1 is SEHNR and CDR2 FQNEAQ (reference sequence). The CDR3: CASSFYSGGDYNEQFF. In DNA form, the CDR3 reads TGTGCCAGCAGCTTCTATAGCGGGGGGGACTACAATGAGCAGTTCTTC.

V and J are TRBV4-3 and TRBJ2-1, with TRBD2 matching over 16 bases. The CDR3 spans 18 residues. V gave up 4 bases and J gave up 1 base; unmatched junction bases: 4. The germline gives CDR1 LGHNA, CDR2 YSLEER. CDR3: CASSPGTSGRGSYNEQFF. The CDR3 region has the DNA TGCGCCAGCAGCCCTGGGACTAGCGGGAGGGGGTCCTACAATGAGCAGTTCTTC.

In this sample, this clone turned up once. The chain combines TRBV29-1 with TRBJ1-1; no definite D call. This CDR3 has 13 residues. Trimming stripped 7 bases from V and 2 bases from J, with 14 bases between. Looked up from germline, CDR1 is SQVTM and CDR2 is ANQGSEA. CDR3 nucleotide sequence: TGCAGCGATGCACTAGGACCCAACACTGAAGCTTTCTTT. As protein: CSDALGPNTEAFF.

As to this clone: Other DNA sequences in the same sample also yield this CDR3. The chain is built from TRBV29-1 and TRBJ2-7; 10 bases agree with TRBD1. The CDR3 length is 13 residues. Germline V gene sequence: CDR1 SQVTM, CDR2 ANQGSEA. With V trimmed by 6 bases and J by 3 bases, 5 bases remained unmatched. CDR3 amino acids: CSVETGGGYEQYF. CDR3 nucleotides: TGCAGCGTGGAGACAGGGGGCGGCTACGAGCAGTACTTC.

This clone was detected a few times. The sample holds other DNA sequences that translate to the same CDR3. This chain links TRBV29-1 with TRBJ2-2; D gene uncertain. CDR1 is SQVTM and CDR2 is ANQGSEA in the germline V gene. The germline V and J ends were trimmed by 1 base and 1 base, with 4 bases remaining between them. The CDR3 has 13 amino acids. The DNA for the CDR3 is TGCAGCGTTGAAGGGCAGAACACCGGGGAGCTGTTTTTT. This codes for CSVEGQNTGELFF.

To note about this clone: Compared with germline, one end of the junction differs, possibly owing to a read error. This chain connects TRBV20-1 to TRBJ1-2, with a possible D match to TRBD1 (6 bases). Germline V CDR1 and CDR2: DFQATT, SNEGSKA (reference sequence). The CDR3 consists of 8 residues. Written as DNA, the CDR3 is TGCAGTGCTAGGGTGGACAGCTTC. It encodes CSARVDSF.

This chain connects TRBV9 to TRBJ1-2; tentatively, D is TRBD1 (6 bases). The CDR3 runs to 16 residues. CDR1 is SGDLS, CDR2 YYNGEE, per germline. Between the trimmed V and J ends, which lost 0 bases and 3 bases, there was a span of 15 bases. In DNA, the CDR3 is TGTGCCAGCAGCGTAGCCCCAACAGGGATGGACTATGGCTACACCTTC. Protein: CASSVAPTGMDYGYTF.

This clone was seen more than once but under ten times. This rearrangement joins TRBV2 to TRBJ2-1, with TRBD1 identical over 9 bases. With 3 bases clipped from V and 9 bases from J, the junction kept 3 bases outside the gene matches. The germline V gene has CDR1 SNHLY and CDR2 FYNNEI. CDR3 size: 13 residues. This chain's CDR3 is CASSDSDRGEQFF. In DNA, the CDR3 is TGTGCCAGCAGTGACTCGGACAGGGGTGAGCAGTTCTTC. Variable domain in full (rest from reference TRBV2 and TRBJ2-1): EPEVTQTPSHQVTQMGQEVILRCVPISNHLYFYWYRQILGQKVEFLVSFYNNEISEKSEIFDDQFSVERPDGSNFTLKIRSTKLEDSAMYFCASSDSDRGEQFFGPGTRLTVL.

The chain has TRBV2 and TRBJ1-5; 10 nucleotides match TRBD1. The CDR3 is 15 amino acids. The germline V gene encodes CDR1 SNHLY and CDR2 FYNNEI. V lost 5 bases and J lost 2; bases outside the gene matches: 3. Written as DNA, the CDR3 is TGTGCCAGCAGTAGGACAGGGGGTGGCAATCAGCCCCAGCATTTT. Translating it yields CASSRTGGGNQPQHF.

The chain carries TRBV5-1 and TRBJ2-5; D could derive from TRBD1 or TRBD2 (5 bases each). Germline loops: CDR1 SGHRS, CDR2 YFSETQ. V lost 2 bases and J 5 bases, leaving 16 bases between the germline ends. The CDR3 sequence is 15 residues long. CDR3 protein: CASSFGTVGKETQYF. Written as DNA, the CDR3 is TGCGCCAGCAGCTTCGGGACGGTCGGAAAGGAGACCCAGTACTTC.

The gene calls are TRBV30 and TRBJ2-7; TRBD2 might be the D (6 bases). V lost 4 bases and J lost 6, with 13 bases in between. The CDR3 is 12 residues long. Germline V gives CDR1 GTSNPN, CDR2 SVGIG (reference sequence). CDR3 DNA: TGTGCCTGGACCGGGAGTGAAGTCGAGCAGTACTTC. Translating gives CAWTGSEVEQYF. Full variable domain (rest looked up from reference TRBV30 and TRBJ2-7): SQTIHQWPATLVQPVGSPLSLECTVEGTSNPNLYWYRQAAGRGLQLLFYSVGIGQISSEVPQNLSASRPQDRQFILSSKKLLLSDSGFYLCAWTGSEVEQYFGPGTRLTVT.

This chain joins TRBV27 and TRBJ1-1; no definite D call. The CDR3 is 13 amino acids. The ends were cut back, 6 bases at V and 1 base at J, with 9 bases in the middle. CDR1 MNHEY and CDR2 SMNVEV come from the germline V gene (reference sequence). CDR3 DNA: TGTGCCAGCAGGGGCCGAGGGAACACTGAAGCTTTCTTT. Residues: CASRGRGNTEAFF.

This clone was counted between two and nine times. This chain connects TRBV29-1 to TRBJ1-1; D is perhaps TRBD1 (6 bases). The CDR3 extends over 13 amino acids. With 7 bases removed from V and 4 bases from J, the gap between germline ends came to 16 bases. Germline V CDR1 and CDR2: SQVTM, ANQGSEA. The CDR3 loop reads CSATGGLLTEAFF. The CDR3 DNA reads as TGCAGCGCCACGGGGGGGCTCCTCACTGAAGCTTTCTTT. Complete variable domain (other parts from reference TRBV29-1 and TRBJ1-1): SAVISQKPSRDICQRGTSLTIQCQVDSQVTMMFWYRQQPGQSLTLIATANQGSEATYESGFVIDKFPISRPNLTFSTLTVSNMSPEDSSIYLCSATGGLLTEAFFGQGTRLTVV.

This clone was observed many times. J is TRBJ1-2 and V is TRBV27; the D is unclear. This CDR3 is 11 amino acids long. V lost 10 bases, J lost 4 bases, and 10 bases lay in between. Germline V gives CDR1 MNHEY, CDR2 SMNVEV (reference sequence). As DNA, the CDR3 is TGTGCCACCGGGCGAGGCTATGGCTACACCTTC. Its translation: CATGRGYGYTF.

V is TRBV27 and J is TRBJ2-7; D gene uncertain. Germline-derived CDR1 and CDR2 are MNHEY and SMNVEV (reference sequence). The CDR3 spans 13 residues. Trimming took off 2 bases at V and 3 bases at J, with 8 bases between the two ends. The CDR3 DNA reads as TGTGCCAGCAGTTTAACACACCTCTACGAGCAGTACTTC. It yields the protein CASSLTHLYEQYF.

The chain joins TRBV30 to TRBJ2-5, with D hard to call. V lost 1 base to trimming and J lost 3 bases, with 0 bases between them. Germline V gene data show CDR1 as GTSNPN and CDR2 as SVGIG (reference sequence). The CDR3 runs 10 residues. The CDR3 nucleotides are TGTGCCTGGAGTGAAGAGACCCAGTACTTC. Protein: CAWSEETQYF.

J is TRBJ2-1 and V is TRBV28; possible D gene TRBD2, 6 bases. The CDR3 spans 14 residues. Trimming took 6 bases from V and 0 from J, leaving 9 bases between them. Germline loops: CDR1 MDHEN, CDR2 SYDVKM. The CDR3 DNA is TGTGCCAGCAGGGCGCGGGGCTCCTACAATGAGCAGTTCTTC. Encoded protein: CASRARGSYNEQFF.